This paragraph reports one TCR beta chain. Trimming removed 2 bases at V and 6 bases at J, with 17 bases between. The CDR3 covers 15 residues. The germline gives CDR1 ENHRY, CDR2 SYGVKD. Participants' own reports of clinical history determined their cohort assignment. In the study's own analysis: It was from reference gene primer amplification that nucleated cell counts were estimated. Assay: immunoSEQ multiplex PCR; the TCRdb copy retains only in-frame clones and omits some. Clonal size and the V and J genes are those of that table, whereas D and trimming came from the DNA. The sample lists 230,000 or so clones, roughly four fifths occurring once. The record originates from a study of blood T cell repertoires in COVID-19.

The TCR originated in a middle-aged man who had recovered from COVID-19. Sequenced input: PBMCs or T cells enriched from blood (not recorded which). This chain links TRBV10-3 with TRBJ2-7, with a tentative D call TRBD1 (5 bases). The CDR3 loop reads CAISEGHVQVGEQYF. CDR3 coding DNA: TGTGCCATCAGTGAGGGACATGTCCAAGTCGGCGAGCAGTACTTC.